The sequence of this T cell receptor beta chain was determined in a study of blood T cells in healthy people across ages. Overall study findings and caveats: More naive CD4+ cells and higher diversity marked long-lived donors relative to aged donors.

A note on this clonotype: Its antigen remains unknown.

The authors ran a second PCR of roughly 6 to 11 cycles using a sample-barcoded 5' primer and a J-beta primer mix. In TCRdb, the 5' RACE reads were re-called with MiXCR into one record per CDR3 protein. The data show around 600,000 distinct CDR3 sequences, 40% to 50% seen once. This CDR3 has 14 amino acids. V was shortened by 3 bases and J by 6 bases, with 14 bases between the two germline ends. Germline assignment: CDR1 SGHTA and CDR2 FQGNSA. This sequence joins TRBV7-2 and TRBJ2-5, with a weak D call TRBD1 (6 bases). This receptor was taken from an elderly man in good health. The specimen sequenced was blood. CDR3 DNA sequence: TGTGCCAGCAGCTTCAGTGGGGGCGAGAAGACCCAGTACTTC. This gives the protein CASSFSGGEKTQYF.